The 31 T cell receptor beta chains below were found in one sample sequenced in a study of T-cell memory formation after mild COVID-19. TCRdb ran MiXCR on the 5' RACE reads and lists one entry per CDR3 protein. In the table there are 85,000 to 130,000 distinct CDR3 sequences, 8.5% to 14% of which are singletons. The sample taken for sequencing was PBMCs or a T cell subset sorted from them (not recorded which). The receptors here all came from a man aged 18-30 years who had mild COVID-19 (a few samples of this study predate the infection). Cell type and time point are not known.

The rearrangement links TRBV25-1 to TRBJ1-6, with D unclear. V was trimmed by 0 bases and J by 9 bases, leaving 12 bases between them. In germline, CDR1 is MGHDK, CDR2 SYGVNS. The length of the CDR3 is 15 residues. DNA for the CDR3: TGTGCCAGCAGTGAATATGGGCCAGTTAGTTCACCCCTCCACTTT. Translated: CASSEYGPVSSPLHF. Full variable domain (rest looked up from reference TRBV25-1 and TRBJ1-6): EADIYQTPRYLVIGTGKKITLECSQTMGHDKMYWYQQDPGMELHLIHYSYGVNSTEKGDLSSESTVSRIRTEHFPLTLESARPSHTSQYLCASSEYGPVSSPLHFGNGTRLTVT.

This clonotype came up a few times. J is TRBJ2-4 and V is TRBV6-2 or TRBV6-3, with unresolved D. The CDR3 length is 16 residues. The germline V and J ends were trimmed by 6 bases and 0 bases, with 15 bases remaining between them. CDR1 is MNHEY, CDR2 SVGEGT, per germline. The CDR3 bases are TGTGCCAGCAGCCAGGACGGTCAACTAGCCAAAAACATTCAGTACTTC. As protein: CASSQDGQLAKNIQYF.

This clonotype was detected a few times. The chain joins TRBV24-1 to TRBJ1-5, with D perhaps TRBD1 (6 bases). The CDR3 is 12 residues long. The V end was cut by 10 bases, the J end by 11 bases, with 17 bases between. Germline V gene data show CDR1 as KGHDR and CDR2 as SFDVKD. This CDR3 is CATEAIGGTQHF. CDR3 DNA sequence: TGTGCCACGGAAGCGATTGGGGGCACCCAGCATTTT.

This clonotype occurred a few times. CDR3 sequence reads: CAISDPGSGYEQYV. CDR3 in DNA: TGTGCCATCAGTGACCCCGGGTCCGGTTACGAGCAGTACGTC. The rearrangement uses TRBV10-3 and TRBJ2-7; D call uncertain. The CDR3 is 14 amino acids. V was pared by 3 bases and J by 4 bases, with 13 bases between. Per germline, CDR1 ENHRY and CDR2 SYGVKD.

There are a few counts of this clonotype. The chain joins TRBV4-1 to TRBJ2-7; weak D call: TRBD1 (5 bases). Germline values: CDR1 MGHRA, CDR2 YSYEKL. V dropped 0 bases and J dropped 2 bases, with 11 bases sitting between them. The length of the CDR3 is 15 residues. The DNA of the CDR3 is TGCGCCAGCAGCCAAGAGAGTTACAGGACCTACGAGCAGTACGTC. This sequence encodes CASSQESYRTYEQYV.

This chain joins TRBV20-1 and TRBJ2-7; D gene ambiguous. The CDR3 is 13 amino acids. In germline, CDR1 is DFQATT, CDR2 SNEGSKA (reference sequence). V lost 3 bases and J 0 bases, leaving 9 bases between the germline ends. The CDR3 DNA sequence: TGCAGTGCTAGGATTCAGAGCTCCTACGAGCAGTACGTC. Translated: CSARIQSSYEQYV.

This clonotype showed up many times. In DNA, the CDR3 is TGCAGCGTAGGGGGACAGGGGGGCTACGAGCAGTACTTC. Translating gives CSVGGQGGYEQYF. The rearrangement links TRBV29-1 to TRBJ2-7; 11 bases match TRBD1. From germline, CDR1 is SQVTM and CDR2 ANQGSEA. The CDR3 spans 13 residues. V was pared by 6 bases and J by 3 bases, with 4 bases of the junction left unmatched.

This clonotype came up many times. The CDR3 protein is CASSYSTRTGGLDTQYF. The CDR3 DNA follows: TGTGCCAGCAGTTACTCGACCCGGACTGGAGGTCTAGATACGCAGTATTTT. The chain recombines TRBV6-5 with TRBJ2-3, with D perhaps matching TRBD2 (5 bases). The length of the CDR3 is 17 residues. Germline assignment: CDR1 MNHEY and CDR2 SVGAGI. V lost 0 bases and J 5 bases, leaving 18 bases between the germline ends.

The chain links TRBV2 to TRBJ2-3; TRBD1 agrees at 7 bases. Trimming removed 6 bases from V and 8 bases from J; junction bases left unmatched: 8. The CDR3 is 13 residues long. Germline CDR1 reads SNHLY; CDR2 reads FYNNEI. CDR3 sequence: CASRDRQGFTQYF. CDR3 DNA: TGTGCCAGCAGGGACAGACAGGGTTTTACGCAGTATTTT.

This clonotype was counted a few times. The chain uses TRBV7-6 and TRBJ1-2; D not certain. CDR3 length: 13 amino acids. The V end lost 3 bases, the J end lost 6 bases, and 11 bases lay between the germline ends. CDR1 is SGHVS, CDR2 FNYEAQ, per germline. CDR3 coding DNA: TGTGCCAGCAGCTTCGGGCCGGTGAATGGCTACACCTTC. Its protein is CASSFGPVNGYTF.

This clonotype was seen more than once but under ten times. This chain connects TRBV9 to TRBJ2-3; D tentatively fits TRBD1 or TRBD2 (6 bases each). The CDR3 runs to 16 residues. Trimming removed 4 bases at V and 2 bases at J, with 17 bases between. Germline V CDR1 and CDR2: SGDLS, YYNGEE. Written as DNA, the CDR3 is TGTGCCAGCAGCCCAAGGGGGGAGATCCACACAGATACGCAGTATTTT. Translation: CASSPRGEIHTDTQYF.

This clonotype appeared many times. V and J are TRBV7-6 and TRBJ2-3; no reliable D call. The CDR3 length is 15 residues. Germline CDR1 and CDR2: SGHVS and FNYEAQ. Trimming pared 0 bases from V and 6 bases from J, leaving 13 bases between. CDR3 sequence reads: CASSLAGRTPDTQYF. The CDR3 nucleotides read TGTGCCAGCAGCTTAGCTGGGCGGACCCCGGATACGCAGTATTTT.

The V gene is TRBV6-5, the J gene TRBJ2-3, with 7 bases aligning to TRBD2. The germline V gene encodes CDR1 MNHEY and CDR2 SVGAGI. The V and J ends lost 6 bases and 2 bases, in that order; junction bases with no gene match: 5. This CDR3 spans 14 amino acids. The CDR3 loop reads CASSNGGNTDTQYF. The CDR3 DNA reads TGTGCCAGCAGCAACGGGGGGAACACAGATACGCAGTATTTT.

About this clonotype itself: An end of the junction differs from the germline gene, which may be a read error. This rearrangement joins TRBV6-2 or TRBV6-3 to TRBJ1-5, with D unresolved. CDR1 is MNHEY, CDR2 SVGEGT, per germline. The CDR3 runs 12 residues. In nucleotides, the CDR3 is TGTGCCAGCAGCTACTACCATCAGCCCCAGCATTTT. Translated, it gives CASSYYHQPQHF.

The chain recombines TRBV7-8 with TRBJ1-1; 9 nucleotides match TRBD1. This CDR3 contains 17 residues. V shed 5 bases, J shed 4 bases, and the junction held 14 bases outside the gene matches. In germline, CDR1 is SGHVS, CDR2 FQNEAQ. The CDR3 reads CASSRRWGQGKATEAFF. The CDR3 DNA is TGTGCCAGCAGCCGACGTTGGGGACAGGGAAAAGCCACTGAAGCTTTCTTT.

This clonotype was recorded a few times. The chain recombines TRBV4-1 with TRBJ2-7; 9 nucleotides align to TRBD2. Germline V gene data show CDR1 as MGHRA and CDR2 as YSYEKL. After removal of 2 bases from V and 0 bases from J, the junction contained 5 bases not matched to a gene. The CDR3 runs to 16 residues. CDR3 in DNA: TGCGCCAGCAGCCAATTGATAGCGGGGGTCTCCTACGAGCAGTACTTC. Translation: CASSQLIAGVSYEQYF.

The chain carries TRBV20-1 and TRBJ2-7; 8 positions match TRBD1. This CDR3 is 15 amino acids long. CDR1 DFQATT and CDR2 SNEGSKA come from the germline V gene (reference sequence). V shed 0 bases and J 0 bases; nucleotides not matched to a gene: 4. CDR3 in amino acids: CSARDHQGASYEQYF. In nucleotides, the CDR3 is TGCAGTGCTAGAGATCATCAGGGGGCCTCCTACGAGCAGTACTTC.

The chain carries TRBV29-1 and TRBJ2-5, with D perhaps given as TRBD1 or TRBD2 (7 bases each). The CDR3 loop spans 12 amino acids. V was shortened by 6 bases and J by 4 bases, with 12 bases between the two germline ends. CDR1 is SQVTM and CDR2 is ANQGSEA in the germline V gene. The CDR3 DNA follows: TGCAGCGTAGGCAGGGGGGGAGAGACCCAGTACTTC. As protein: CSVGRGGETQYF.

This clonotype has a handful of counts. CDR3 coding DNA: TGTGCCAGCAGAGCAGGGATCACCATATATTTT. This encodes CASRAGITIYF. This chain connects TRBV12-3 or TRBV12-4 to TRBJ1-3, with D tentatively TRBD1 (5 bases). This CDR3 is built from 11 residues. V shed 6 bases and J shed 9 bases, with 9 bases lying between them.

CDR3 sequence (DNA): TGTGCCAGCAGTTATCGCAGGGGCCCTGAAGCTTTCTTT. Translated, it gives CASSYRRGPEAFF. The rearrangement links TRBV6-2 or TRBV6-3 to TRBJ1-1; D possibly corresponds to TRBD1 (6 bases). In germline, CDR1 is MNHEY, CDR2 SVGEGT. The germline V and J ends were trimmed by 3 bases and 6 bases, with 11 bases remaining between them. The CDR3 length is 13 residues.

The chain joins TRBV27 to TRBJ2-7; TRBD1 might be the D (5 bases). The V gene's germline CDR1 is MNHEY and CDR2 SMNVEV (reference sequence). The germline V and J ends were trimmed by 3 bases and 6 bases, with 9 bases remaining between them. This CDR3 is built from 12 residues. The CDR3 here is CASSFKGLEQYF. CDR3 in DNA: TGTGCCAGCAGTTTCAAGGGGCTCGAGCAGTACTTC.

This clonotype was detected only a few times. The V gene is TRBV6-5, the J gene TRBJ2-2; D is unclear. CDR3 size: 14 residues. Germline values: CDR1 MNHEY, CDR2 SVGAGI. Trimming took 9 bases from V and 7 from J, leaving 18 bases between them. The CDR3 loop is CASGLGVRNGELFF. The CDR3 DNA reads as TGTGCCAGTGGGCTTGGGGTTAGGAACGGGGAGCTGTTTTTT.

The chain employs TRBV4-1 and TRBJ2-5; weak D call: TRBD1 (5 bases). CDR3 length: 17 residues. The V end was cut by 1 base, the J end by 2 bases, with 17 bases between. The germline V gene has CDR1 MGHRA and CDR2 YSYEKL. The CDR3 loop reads CASSQGTKKGKQETQYF. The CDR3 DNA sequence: TGCGCCAGCAGCCAAGGCACGAAAAAGGGGAAACAAGAGACCCAGTACTTC.

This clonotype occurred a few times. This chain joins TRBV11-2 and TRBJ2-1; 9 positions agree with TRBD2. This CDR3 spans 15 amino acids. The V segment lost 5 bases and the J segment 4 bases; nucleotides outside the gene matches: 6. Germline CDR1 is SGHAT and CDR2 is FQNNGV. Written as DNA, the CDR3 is TGTGCCAGCAGCGGGGCGGGGGGGAGGTACAATGAGCAGTTCTTC. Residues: CASSGAGGRYNEQFF. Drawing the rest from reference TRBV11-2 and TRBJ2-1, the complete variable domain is EAGVAQSPRYKIIEKRQSVAFWCNPISGHATLYWYQQILGQGPKLLIQFQNNGVVDDSQLPKDRFSAERLKGVDSTLKIQPAKLEDSAVYLCASSGAGGRYNEQFFGPGTRLTVL.

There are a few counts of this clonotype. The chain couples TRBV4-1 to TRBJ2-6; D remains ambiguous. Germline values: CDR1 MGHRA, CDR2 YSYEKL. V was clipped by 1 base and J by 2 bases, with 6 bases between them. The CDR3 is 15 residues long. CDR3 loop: CASSQALAGANVLTF. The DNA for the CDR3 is TGCGCCAGCAGCCAAGCCCTAGCTGGGGCCAACGTCCTGACTTTC.

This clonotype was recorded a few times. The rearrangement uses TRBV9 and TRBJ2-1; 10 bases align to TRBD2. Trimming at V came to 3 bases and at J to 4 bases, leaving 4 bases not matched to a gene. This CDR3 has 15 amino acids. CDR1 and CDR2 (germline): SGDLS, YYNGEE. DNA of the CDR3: TGTGCCAGCAGCGCAGCGGGGGGGCTGTACAATGAGCAGTTCTTC. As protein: CASSAAGGLYNEQFF.

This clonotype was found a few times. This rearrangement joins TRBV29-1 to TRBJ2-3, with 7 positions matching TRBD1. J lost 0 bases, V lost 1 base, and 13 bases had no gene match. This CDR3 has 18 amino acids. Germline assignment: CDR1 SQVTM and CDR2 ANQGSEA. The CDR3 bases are TGCAGCGTTGAAGGGTTGGACCCTACAGGGGTAAGCACAGATACGCAGTATTTT. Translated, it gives CSVEGLDPTGVSTDTQYF.

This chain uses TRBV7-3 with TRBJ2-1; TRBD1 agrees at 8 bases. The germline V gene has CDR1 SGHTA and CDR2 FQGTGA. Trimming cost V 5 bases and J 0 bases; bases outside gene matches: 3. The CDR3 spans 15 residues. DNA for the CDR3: TGTGCCAGCAGCCACAGGGGGGCCTCCTACAATGAGCAGTTCTTC. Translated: CASSHRGASYNEQFF.

This CDR3 is CASRSTSGGLQDYEQYF. The DNA of the CDR3 is TGCGCCAGCAGGTCGACTAGCGGGGGCCTCCAAGACTACGAGCAGTACTTC. This chain joins TRBV5-1 and TRBJ2-7; 12 nucleotides agree with TRBD2. Germline values: CDR1 SGHRS, CDR2 YFSETQ. J lost 3 bases, V lost 5 bases, and 12 bases had no gene match. This CDR3 region has 17 residues.

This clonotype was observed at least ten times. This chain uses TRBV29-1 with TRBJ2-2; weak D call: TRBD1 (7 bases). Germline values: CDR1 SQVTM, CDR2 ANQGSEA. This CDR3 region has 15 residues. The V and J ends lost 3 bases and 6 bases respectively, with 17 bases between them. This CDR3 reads CSVEWGRGAPGELFF. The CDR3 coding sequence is TGCAGCGTTGAGTGGGGCAGGGGGGCCCCCGGGGAGCTGTTTTTT.

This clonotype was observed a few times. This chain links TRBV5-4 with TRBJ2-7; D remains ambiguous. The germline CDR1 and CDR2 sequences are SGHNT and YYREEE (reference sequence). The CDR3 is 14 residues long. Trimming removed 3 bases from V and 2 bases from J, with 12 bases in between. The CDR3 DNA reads TGTGCCAGCAGCTCTCACAGTGCAACCTACGAGCAGTACGTC. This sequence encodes CASSSHSATYEQYV.